The rows below give T cell receptor beta chains drawn from one sample of a study of cytomegalovirus exposure and HLA in healthy donors. This table comes from immunoSEQ multiplex PCR, and its TCRdb copy is limited to in-frame clones, with some not included. Among some 67,000 clones, over 75% were seen once, and the ten largest hold 7.5% to 10%. Material for sequencing was PBMCs. These receptors originate from a man in his forties in good health and CMV-seronegative. Each CDR3 is given with its conserved first and last residue. A D gene is named only where the DNA matches it firmly. Expanded clones get a size class; other rows say once, few or many, or leave the size out.

d_call	v_call	j_call	clone_size	cdr3_aa	cdr3_nt
.	TRBV5-8	TRBJ2-7	.	CASSRTDYEQYF	TGTGCCAGCAGCCGGACAGACTACGAGCAGTACTTC
.	TRBV18	TRBJ1-1	.	CASSPGRGRNTEAFF	TGTGCCAGCTCACCGGGTCGAGGGAGGAACACTGAAGCTTTCTTT
TRBD1	TRBV6-5	TRBJ2-1	once	CASSYSRGNEQFF	TGTGCCAGCAGTTACTCCAGGGGGAATGAGCAGTTCTTC
.	TRBV2	TRBJ1-4	few	CASSIPENEKLFF	TGTGCCAGCAGTATCCCTGAGAATGAAAAACTGTTTTTT
.	TRBV7-8	TRBJ2-7	.	CASSLERNEQYF	TGTGCCAGCAGCTTGGAGAGGAACGAGCAGTACTTC
TRBD2	TRBV6-1	TRBJ2-5	.	CASSVGLAKETQYF	TGTGCCAGCAGTGTCGGACTAGCGAAGGAGACCCAGTACTTC
TRBD2	TRBV5-4	TRBJ2-1	.	CASSLGTSGSSYNEQFF	TGTGCCAGCAGCCTAGGGACTAGCGGGAGCTCCTACAATGAGCAGTTCTTC
TRBD1	TRBV5-4	TRBJ2-1	.	CASSLPGQGVAYNEQFF	TGTGCCAGCAGCTTGCCGGGACAGGGGGTGGCCTACAATGAGCAGTTCTTC
TRBD2	TRBV11-3	TRBJ2-5	.	CASSSGTRGSFETQYF	TGTGCCAGCAGCTCGGGGACTAGGGGTAGTTTCGAGACCCAGTACTTC
.	TRBV6-1	TRBJ1-5	once	CASSLVYRGGEPQHF	TGTGCCAGCAGCCTAGTCTATAGGGGGGGTGAGCCCCAGCATTTT
.	TRBV7-9	TRBJ1-6	.	CASSLGQLNSPLHF	TGTGCCAGCAGCTTAGGACAACTTAATTCACCCCTCCACTTT
TRBD1	TRBV4-2	TRBJ1-4	few	CASSQTGAPEKLFF	TGTGCCAGCAGCCAGACAGGGGCTCCTGAAAAACTGTTTTTT
.	TRBV4-2	TRBJ1-5	.	CASSQEIDNSNQPQHF	TGTGCCAGCAGCCAAGAAATTGACAATAGCAATCAGCCCCAGCATTTT
TRBD1	TRBV11-2	TRBJ1-6	few	CASSLAGQANSPLHF	TGTGCCAGCAGCTTAGCGGGACAGGCCAATTCACCCCTCCACTTT
.	TRBV14	TRBJ1-3	.	CASSQGQIGNTIYF	TGTGCCAGCAGCCAAGGACAGATCGGAAACACCATATATTTT
.	TRBV2	TRBJ2-7	once	CASRSAYEQYF	TGTGCCAGCAGGAGCGCCTACGAGCAGTACTTC
.	TRBV7-9	TRBJ1-2	.	CASRTGTTGYGYTF	TGTGCCAGCAGGACCGGGACAACGGGTTATGGCTACACCTTC
.	TRBV6-5	TRBJ1-1	.	CASSYYDRNTEAFF	TGTGCCAGCAGTTACTATGACAGAAACACTGAAGCTTTCTTT
TRBD2	TRBV11-2	TRBJ2-1	few	CASSLDLAGGYNEQFF	TGTGCCAGCAGCTTAGATTTGGCGGGGGGGTACAATGAGCAGTTCTTC
TRBD1	TRBV2	TRBJ1-5	.	CASSEDRGANQPQHF	TGTGCCAGCAGTGAGGACAGGGGTGCCAATCAGCCCCAGCATTTT
.	TRBV7-3	TRBJ1-2	.	CASSLGPNYGYTF	TGTGCCAGCAGCTTAGGCCCCAACTATGGCTACACCTTC
.	TRBV5-5	TRBJ2-7	.	CASSLGQGIYEQYF	TGTGCCAGCAGCTTGGGTCAGGGGATCTACGAGCAGTACTTC
TRBD2	TRBV2	TRBJ2-1	.	CASSEDRTSGSRYNEQFF	TGTGCCAGCAGTGAAGATCGGACTAGCGGGAGTCGTTACAATGAGCAGTTCTTC